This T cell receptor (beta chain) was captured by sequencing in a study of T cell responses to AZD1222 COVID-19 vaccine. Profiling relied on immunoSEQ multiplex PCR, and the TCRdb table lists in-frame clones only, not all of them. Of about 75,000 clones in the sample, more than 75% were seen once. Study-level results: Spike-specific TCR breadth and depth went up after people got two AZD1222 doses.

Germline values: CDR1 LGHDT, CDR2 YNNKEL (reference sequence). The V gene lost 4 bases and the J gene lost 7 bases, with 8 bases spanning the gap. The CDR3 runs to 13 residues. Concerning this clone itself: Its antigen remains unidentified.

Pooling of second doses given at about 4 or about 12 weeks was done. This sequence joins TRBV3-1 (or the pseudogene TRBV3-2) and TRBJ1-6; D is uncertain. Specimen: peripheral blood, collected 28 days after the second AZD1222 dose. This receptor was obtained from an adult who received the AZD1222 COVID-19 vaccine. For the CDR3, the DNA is TGTGCCAGCAGCCTAGGAAGGAATTCACCCCTCCACTTT. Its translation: CASSLGRNSPLHF.